The text below deals with one T cell receptor beta chain. The data derive from a study of T cells expressing NK-cell markers. TCRdb re-called the 5' RACE reads; every CDR3 protein appears as one record, without DNA. This sample's clone table lists 350,000 to 400,000 distinct CDR3 sequences. The receptor's source is a woman aged 45-59 years in good health. The sequencing sample was made of blood T cells: a sorted CD56 or NKG2C T cell subset, CD4+ or CD8+ T cells, or bulk PBMC T cells (not recorded which).

CDR3 loop: CLGDSLNTEAFF. V and J are TRBV7-9 and TRBJ1-1; with no DNA, the TCRdb D assignment of TRBD1 cannot be verified. The germline V gene encodes CDR1 SEHNR and CDR2 FQNEAQ (reference sequence). The CDR3 is made up of 12 amino acids.